This TCR beta chain stems from a study of blood T cell repertoires in COVID-19. Here immunoSEQ multiplex PCR was the method, and the copy in TCRdb shows in-frame clones only, minus some. Among 300,000 to 400,000 clones listed, over 80% were seen once. Germline values: CDR1 SGDLS, CDR2 YYNGEE. V dropped 0 bases and J dropped 1 base, with 10 bases sitting between them. This CDR3 contains 15 residues. The receptor's source is a man younger than 40 who had recovered from COVID-19. The specimen was PBMCs or T cells enriched from blood (not recorded which). The chain combines TRBV9 with TRBJ1-1, with D unclear. The CDR3 reads CASSVGPGKNTEAFF. As DNA, the CDR3 is TGTGCCAGCAGCGTAGGACCCGGGAAGAACACTGAAGCTTTCTTT.